This passage covers 27 T cell receptor beta chains from one sample sequenced in a study of T cells in Graves' hyperthyroidism and ophthalmopathy. RNA transcripts served as the template for amplifying TCR beta CDR3 regions. HTBI primers were the set used in a first-round RT-PCR of the TCR CDR3. A single record per CDR3 protein comes from TCRdb applying MiXCR to the multiplex PCR reads. This sample carries about 250,000 distinct CDR3 sequences, 12% to 15% of them seen once, and the ten largest clones take roughly 31%. The sequenced material came from blood. These receptors came from a woman aged 45-65 years with Graves' hyperthyroidism that later progressed to Graves' ophthalmopathy.

As concerns this clonotype: Being one base from a much bigger clone, this may be a read error. This rearrangement joins TRBV20-1 to TRBJ1-1; weak D call: TRBD1 (5 bases). The ends were cut back, 3 bases at V and 3 bases at J, with 8 bases in the middle. The CDR3 extends over 12 amino acids. Germline V gene data show CDR1 as DFQATT and CDR2 as SNEGSKA (reference sequence). CDR3 sequence: CSASPGDTEAFF. CDR3 coding DNA: TGCAGTGCTAGCCCGGGGGACACTGAAGCTTTCTTT.

This clonotype was detected ten times or more. The rearrangement uses TRBV18 and TRBJ1-6; unclear D gene. CDR3 length: 13 amino acids. Trimming removed 0 bases at V and 9 bases at J, with 6 bases between. Germline-derived CDR1 and CDR2 are KGHSH and LQKENI. The CDR3 coding sequence is TGTGCCAGCTCACCACCGGGGAGTTCACCCCTCCACTTT. Its protein is CASSPPGSSPLHF.

V usage is TRBV20-1 and J usage is TRBJ1-5; 7 bases fit TRBD1. CDR1 is DFQATT and CDR2 is SNEGSKA in the germline V gene (reference sequence). V lost 4 bases, J lost 0 bases, and 12 bases stayed unmatched. This CDR3 is built from 17 residues. The CDR3 coding sequence is TGCAGTGCTAATCAAGGGGGCGAGGCCTATAGCAATCAGCCCCAGCATTTT. Its translation: CSANQGGEAYSNQPQHF.

For the CDR3, the DNA is TGCAGTGCTAGAGATCCAGCGGGGGGGAACACCGGGGAGCTGTTTTTT. Amino acids: CSARDPAGGNTGELFF. The chain is built from TRBV20-1 and TRBJ2-2; 9 bases fit TRBD2. The germline gives CDR1 DFQATT, CDR2 SNEGSKA (reference sequence). J gave up 1 base and V 0 bases, and 3 bases lay outside the gene matches. The CDR3 spans 16 residues.

This clonotype has ten or more counts. The chain is built from TRBV6-1 and TRBJ1-1; D is unclear. Germline V gene lookup returns CDR1 MNHNS and CDR2 SASEGT. Trimming took off 4 bases at V and 4 bases at J, with 10 bases between the two ends. The CDR3 has 13 amino acids. The CDR3 protein is CASSAIRATEAFF. CDR3 in DNA: TGTGCCAGCAGTGCTATTAGGGCCACTGAAGCTTTCTTT.

This clonotype was counted many times. The chain couples TRBV29-1 to TRBJ1-2; TRBD1 agrees at 7 bases. The CDR3 extends over 12 amino acids. V was pared by 3 bases and J by 8 bases, with 6 bases of the junction left unmatched. Germline V lookup: CDR1 SQVTM, CDR2 ANQGSEA. As DNA, the CDR3 is TGCAGCGTTGATCGGCAGGGGGACGGCTACACCTTC. It translates to CSVDRQGDGYTF.

The chain uses TRBV2 and TRBJ2-1; 10 bases line up with TRBD1. V dropped 7 bases and J dropped 9; count of bases not matched to a gene: 15. Germline V CDR1 and CDR2: SNHLY, FYNNEI. The CDR3 consists of 16 residues. DNA of the CDR3: TGTGCCAGCACCGAATCCGGGACAGGGGTTGAGGTTGAGCAGTTCTTC. Encoded protein: CASTESGTGVEVEQFF.

This clonotype was found a few times. This sequence may be a read error, since a much larger clone differs from it by one base. The CDR3 coding sequence is TGTGCCAGCGGTTTCGGACAGGCAGGAGGCTACACCTTC. Protein: CASGFGQAGGYTF. The chain combines TRBV27 with TRBJ1-2, with 7 bases that match TRBD1. Looked up from germline, CDR1 is MNHEY and CDR2 is SMNVEV (reference sequence). This CDR3 spans 13 amino acids.

This clonotype appeared many times. The rearrangement uses TRBV18 and TRBJ2-7, with D tentatively TRBD1 (6 bases). Between the trimmed V and J ends, which lost 2 bases and 7 bases, there was a span of 12 bases. CDR1 is KGHSH and CDR2 is LQKENI in the germline V gene. The CDR3 has 13 residues. The CDR3 reads CASSPRGTGEQYF. CDR3 sequence (DNA): TGTGCCAGCTCACCAAGGGGGACCGGGGAGCAGTACTTC.

This clonotype came up many times. The chain has TRBV20-1 and TRBJ1-1; no clear D gene. The germline V gene encodes CDR1 DFQATT and CDR2 SNEGSKA (reference sequence). V lost 6 bases and J lost 0, with 11 bases in between. The CDR3 contains 13 residues. This CDR3 is CSANSPMNTEAFF. The CDR3 region has the DNA TGCAGTGCCAATAGCCCCATGAACACTGAAGCTTTCTTT.

This clonotype was observed at least ten times. This chain links TRBV3-1 with TRBJ1-5; TRBD1 agrees at 7 bases. V lost 0 bases to trimming and J lost 6 bases; unmatched junction nucleotides: 8. CDR3 length equals 16 residues. Germline V lookup: CDR1 LGHDT, CDR2 YNNKEL (reference sequence). The CDR3 DNA follows: TGTGCCAGCAGCCAAGAGTCCGGGACAGACGTTCAGCCCCAGCATTTT. Translated, it gives CASSQESGTDVQPQHF.

The gene calls are TRBV7-2 and TRBJ2-1; either TRBD1 or TRBD2 may fit D (5 bases each). Germline-derived CDR1 and CDR2 are SGHTA and FQGNSA. This CDR3 region has 16 residues. Trimming removed 3 bases from V and 2 bases from J, with 14 bases in between. The CDR3 bases are TGTGCCAGCAGCTTTAGTTCGGGGCAAGCCTACAATGAGCAGTTCTTC. Its protein is CASSFSSGQAYNEQFF. The variable domain in full, with the rest retrieved from reference TRBV7-2 and TRBJ2-1, is GAGVSQSPSNKVTEKGKDVELRCDPISGHTALYWYRQSLGQGLEFLIYFQGNSAPDKSGLPSDRFSAERTGGSVSTLTIQRTQQEDSAVYLCASSFSSGQAYNEQFFGPGTRLTVL.

The CDR3 DNA sequence: TGTGCCACCAGCAGAGATCGGCACTCAACTAATGAAAAACTGTTTTTT. This sequence encodes CATSRDRHSTNEKLFF. This chain uses TRBV15 with TRBJ1-4; D remains ambiguous. This CDR3 is 16 amino acids long. V was shortened by 0 bases and J by 0 bases, with 8 bases between the two germline ends. Germline V gene data show CDR1 as LNHNV and CDR2 as YYDKDF (reference sequence).

This chain joins TRBV20-1 and TRBJ1-4, with 11 bases that match TRBD1. Losses at the gene ends were 6 bases for V and 7 bases for J; bases not matched to a gene: 7. Per the germline V gene, CDR1 is DFQATT and CDR2 is SNEGSKA (reference sequence). The CDR3 covers 14 residues. The CDR3 region is CSAGQGARGEKLFF. Here the CDR3 DNA reads TGCAGTGCAGGACAGGGGGCTCGGGGTGAAAAACTGTTTTTT.

At least ten counts were recorded for this clonotype. The chain employs TRBV3-1 and TRBJ2-3, with D maybe TRBD2 (5 bases). Germline V lookup: CDR1 LGHDT, CDR2 YNNKEL (reference sequence). V lost 2 bases and J lost 3, with 9 bases in between. This CDR3 has 14 amino acids. The CDR3, as DNA: TGTGCCAGCAGCCAATCCGTAGCGACAGATACGCAGTATTTT. This encodes CASSQSVATDTQYF.

This clonotype has at least ten counts. This chain uses TRBV27 with TRBJ1-1, with no clear D. The CDR3 runs to 13 residues. V lost 3 bases and J 1 base, leaving 6 bases between the germline ends. CDR1 is MNHEY and CDR2 is SMNVEV in the germline V gene (reference sequence). CDR3 nucleotide sequence: TGTGCCAGCAGTTTTTACCGGAACACTGAAGCTTTCTTT. The encoded protein is CASSFYRNTEAFF.

There are many counts of this clonotype. V usage is TRBV6-1 and J usage is TRBJ1-5, with 8 bases identical to TRBD1. The germline gives CDR1 MNHNS, CDR2 SASEGT. Trimming cost V 10 bases and J 5 bases; bases outside gene matches: 10. CDR3 size: 14 residues. The DNA of the CDR3 is TGTGCCACCGACCCGGGACAGGTACATCAGCCCCAGCATTTT. Translating gives CATDPGQVHQPQHF.

This clonotype was picked up many times. The CDR3 DNA is TGTGCCAGCAGTCCCGGGACAGGAATTTCCTACGAGCAGTACTTC. Translated, it gives CASSPGTGISYEQYF. The chain joins TRBV27 to TRBJ2-7; the match to TRBD1 covers 8 bases. Germline CDR1 reads MNHEY; CDR2 reads SMNVEV (reference sequence). This CDR3 is 15 amino acids long. Trimming at V came to 5 bases and at J to 1 base, leaving 7 bases not matched to a gene.

This clonotype turned up a few times. A read error is possible here, since a much larger clone lies one base away. V is TRBV7-3 and J is TRBJ2-1; D remains unclear. The J call may not be correct, given that the DNA end is closer to TRBJ2-7. The CDR3 has 16 amino acids. CDR1 is SGHTA and CDR2 is FQGTGA in the germline V gene. The chain's CDR3 is CASSLTGGSSYNEQYF. For the CDR3, the DNA is TGTGCCAGCAGCTTAACGGGTGGAAGTTCCTACAATGAGCAGTACTTC.

This clonotype was seen repeatedly, ten times or more. J is TRBJ1-2 and V is TRBV20-1; D remains ambiguous. The CDR3 is made up of 13 amino acids. The V end lost 2 bases, the J end lost 2 bases, and 9 bases lay between the germline ends. Germline loops: CDR1 DFQATT, CDR2 SNEGSKA (reference sequence). CDR3: CSARWGSNYGYTF. For the CDR3, the DNA is TGCAGTGCTAGATGGGGAAGCAACTATGGCTACACCTTC.

Points on this clonotype: The junction departs from germline at one end; a sequencing error may be responsible. The chain employs TRBV19 and TRBJ1-1; D is undetermined. The CDR3 covers 14 residues. Germline CDR1 is LNHDA and CDR2 is SQIVND (reference sequence). The CDR3 reads CASSFGQLNTETFF. CDR3 bases: TGTGCCAGTAGTTTCGGGCAGTTGAACACTGAAACTTTCTTT.

The J gene is TRBJ2-1, the V gene TRBV28, with TRBD1 as a possible D gene (6 bases). Germline V gene data show CDR1 as MDHEN and CDR2 as SYDVKM. V was cut by 3 bases and J by 4 bases, with 16 bases left in between. This CDR3 is built from 16 residues. The CDR3, as DNA: TGTGCCAGCAGTTTTACAGGGAGTTTGGTGTACAATGAGCAGTTCTTC. Amino acid sequence: CASSFTGSLVYNEQFF.

This chain joins TRBV11-2 and TRBJ2-4; tentatively, D is TRBD1 or TRBD2 (6 bases each). Germline assignment: CDR1 SGHAT and CDR2 FQNNGV. This CDR3 comprises 16 residues. The V gene lost 5 bases and the J gene lost 1 base, with 15 bases spanning the gap. Written as DNA, the CDR3 is TGTGCCAGCAGCCCGGGGGCCAGCGATGCCAAAAACATTCAGTACTTC. Translated: CASSPGASDAKNIQYF.

The V call is TRBV3-1, the J call TRBJ2-1; 7 bases map to TRBD2. Germline V gives CDR1 LGHDT, CDR2 YNNKEL (reference sequence). This CDR3 has 15 residues. Unmatched junction bases numbered 17, after V lost 4 bases and J lost 14 bases. In DNA form, the CDR3 reads TGTGCCAGCAGCCCTCGGGACTCCGGGGTCCGGGGGGAGTTCTTC. Residues: CASSPRDSGVRGEFF.

This clonotype was seen just once. The V and J genes are TRBV12-3 or TRBV12-4 and TRBJ1-2, with D tentatively TRBD1 (6 bases). V lost 7 bases to trimming and J lost 7 bases, with 19 bases between them. The CDR3 has 14 amino acids. The CDR3 spells CASTPTEGGSGYTF. The CDR3 nucleotides are TGTGCCAGCACCCCTACGGAGGGGGGTAGTGGCTACACCTTC.

This clonotype was counted ten times or more. V gene TRBV2 combines with J gene TRBJ2-7; D is possibly TRBD2 (5 bases). Trimming stripped 3 bases from V and 3 bases from J, with 9 bases between. Looked up from germline, CDR1 is SNHLY and CDR2 is FYNNEI. The CDR3 totals 13 residues. The DNA of the CDR3 is TGTGCCAGCAGTGAGCGACTAAGCTACGAGCAGTACTTC. Translated, it gives CASSERLSYEQYF.

In this sample, this clonotype turned up a few times. V usage is TRBV5-1 and J usage is TRBJ1-2; D is perhaps TRBD1 (6 bases). This CDR3 region has 15 residues. Germline assignment: CDR1 SGHRS and CDR2 YFSETQ. V was cut by 4 bases and J by 2 bases, with 15 bases left in between. The CDR3 spells CASSLWDTTNYGYTF. For the CDR3, the DNA is TGCGCCAGCAGCCTCTGGGACACCACAAACTATGGCTACACCTTC.